Sequencing of this TCR beta chain was carried out in a study of blood T cell repertoires in COVID-19. Background on the study: The cDNA or gDNA used as material had been derived from T cells, B-cell-depleted T cells, or PBMCs.

Ages ranged from roughly 18 to 100 years, with residence in 24 US areas. Participants' reported clinical history set cohort assignment. This CDR3 region has 16 residues. Germline V gene lookup returns CDR1 SGHTA and CDR2 FQGNSA. Trimming removed 0 bases at V and 4 bases at J, with 14 bases between. Generated by immunoSEQ multiplex PCR, the TCRdb table keeps only in-frame clones and is missing some. The sample carries a few hundred thousand clones, roughly four fifths recorded once. The V and J genes are TRBV7-2 and TRBJ2-3, with D tentatively TRBD1 (6 bases). Input material: PBMCs or T cells enriched from blood (not recorded which). The sequence was obtained from a woman between 50 and 59 years old who had recovered from COVID-19. The CDR3 reads CASSLAYRDLADTQYF. The CDR3 region has the DNA TGTGCCAGCAGCTTAGCATACAGGGATCTCGCAGATACGCAGTATTTT.